These 5 T cell receptor beta chains came from one sample sequenced in a study of cytomegalovirus exposure and HLA in healthy donors (dated by TCRdb to the late 2010s). The library relied on the immunoSEQ multiplex PCR assay. For the multiplex PCR, a mixture combining 60 forward primers for TCR Vbeta segments and 13 reverse primers for TCR Jbeta segments was used. Imported from immuneACCESS, the table was reduced by TCRdb to in-frame sequences with V and J called. These copies leave out some clones; in studies compared against another copy, an unresolved V gene accounts for under half, and the cause of the remainder is not known. For this sample the table gives 120,000 or so clones, of which about 80% were detected only once. Of the sample, 2.7% is held by the ten largest clones. The sequenced sample was PBMCs. These receptors all stem from a woman between 40 and 50 years old in good health and CMV-seropositive.

This chain joins TRBV10-3 and TRBJ2-1; D might be TRBD2 (5 bases). The germline V gene has CDR1 ENHRY and CDR2 SYGVKD. V shed 4 bases and J shed 0 bases, with 10 bases lying between them. The length of the CDR3 is 15 residues. For the CDR3, the DNA is TGTGCCATCAGTGCCGGACTCAGCTCCTACAATGAGCAGTTCTTC. Protein: CAISAGLSSYNEQFF.

The chain carries TRBV9 and TRBJ1-5, with D possibly TRBD1 on 5 matching bases. The length of the CDR3 is 15 residues. The germline V gene has CDR1 SGDLS and CDR2 YYNGEE. Trimming left V 0 bases short and J 10 bases short, with 17 bases between. The CDR3 is CASSVADSSITPQHF. The CDR3 DNA is TGTGCCAGCAGCGTAGCCGACAGTTCAATCACCCCCCAGCATTTT.

J is TRBJ2-7 and V is TRBV7-2; a possible D gene is TRBD2 (5 bases). The CDR3 is 16 amino acids. Germline V gives CDR1 SGHTA, CDR2 FQGNSA. The V gene lost 0 bases and the J gene lost 3 bases, with 15 bases spanning the gap. CDR3 bases: TGTGCCAGCAGCTTAGCCCCCCGGAGCGGAAACTACGAGCAGTACTTC. This translates into CASSLAPRSGNYEQYF.

V is TRBV10-1 and J is TRBJ2-2; 14 bases map to TRBD2. V was clipped by 5 bases and J by 3 bases; unmatched bases: 8. CDR3 size: 18 residues. Germline CDR1 and CDR2: WNHNN and SYGVQD (reference sequence). The CDR3 coding sequence is TGCGCCAGCAGTCCTAGACTAGCGGGAGGGGGGGACACCGGGGAGCTGTTTTTT. This gives the protein CASSPRLAGGGDTGELFF.

This clone has only a few counts. J is TRBJ1-5 and V is TRBV9, with a weak D call TRBD1 (6 bases). Germline V gene lookup returns CDR1 SGDLS and CDR2 YYNGEE. The V end was cut by 0 bases, the J end by 2 bases, with 9 bases between. CDR3 length equals 15 residues. This CDR3 reads CASSVEGGGNQPQHF. CDR3 sequence (DNA): TGTGCCAGCAGCGTAGAAGGGGGTGGCAATCAGCCCCAGCATTTT.